Shown below are 2 T cell receptor beta chains from a single sample sequenced in a study of blood T cell repertoires in COVID-19. Data came from immunoSEQ multiplex PCR; TCRdb stores just in-frame clones and leaves some out. The table shows 310,000 or so clones, with 89% occurring only once. Source material: peripheral blood. These receptors were obtained from a man aged 18 to 35 who had recovered from COVID-19.

Only one count was recorded for this clone. The chain recombines TRBV10-3 with TRBJ2-7; 11 bases match TRBD1. Germline assignment: CDR1 ENHRY and CDR2 SYGVKD. CDR3 length: 14 residues. The junction had 5 bases not matched to a gene; V was cut back by 5 bases and J by 5 bases. The CDR3 nucleotides are TGTGCCATCAGTTCGGGACAGGGGGTCGACGAGCAGTACTTC. Protein: CAISSGQGVDEQYF.

This clone appeared a few times. This rearrangement joins TRBV11-2 to TRBJ2-7; the D is unclear. V was trimmed by 4 bases and J by 2 bases, leaving 3 bases between them. Germline CDR1 and CDR2: SGHAT and FQNNGV. There are 11 residues in the CDR3. CDR3 protein: CASSSAYEQYF. DNA of the CDR3: TGTGCCAGCAGCTCCGCCTACGAGCAGTACTTC.